The clone carrying this TCR beta chain has just a few counts. Its cognate antigen is unknown. This sample is drawn from a study of T-cell reconstitution after alpha-beta-depleted transplantation in children. CDR1 KGHSH and CDR2 LQKENI come from the germline V gene. This CDR3 region has 15 residues. J gave up 3 bases and V 4 bases, and 4 bases lay outside the gene matches. It was with unique molecular identifiers that the TCRbeta library was prepared. TCRdb analysed the PCR reads with MiXCR anew, one entry per CDR3 protein. In the table there are fewer than 550,000 distinct CDR3 sequences, about 10% of which are singletons. Study-wide results and limits: T-cell numbers and diversity, one year after transplant, stemmed largely from T cells that were newly produced. Where some patients showed high TCRbeta diversity at day 60, it came from recipient T cells and thymic progenitors that had survived. Expanded graft clones, several hundred of them, were reportedly the source of alpha-beta T cells about two months after transplant.

This clonotype was obtained from a female patient aged 2-10 years who had a stem cell transplant for aplastic anemia, so the T cells may come from the graft donor. The V and J genes are TRBV18 and TRBJ2-2; 8 bases align to TRBD1. Sequencing was performed on PBMCs, mostly from graft donor cells, taken 180 days after TCRalphabeta/CD19-depleted stem cell transplant. CDR3 DNA: TGTGCCAGCTCACGGGACAGGCCTGACACCGGGGAGCTGTTTTTT. It specifies CASSRDRPDTGELFF.